The T cell receptor (beta chain) described here comes from a study of CD8+ T cells in alopecia areata. V shed 7 bases and J shed 5 bases, with 29 bases lying between them. From germline, CDR1 is SQVTM and CDR2 ANQGSEA. The CDR3 totals 18 residues. Specified treatment: oral pan-JAK inhibitor, 5-10 mg twice daily. A FACSAria was used to sort CD4+ and CD8+ T cells. These cells came from PBMCs. Sequencing templates came from extracted RNA that was reverse transcribed into cDNA. The table came from immunoSEQ multiplex PCR; TCRdb's copy has only in-frame clones and leaves some out. The data hold approximately 210,000 clones, with approximately 65% observed a single time.

The chain uses TRBV29-1 and TRBJ2-2, with D perhaps matching TRBD1 or TRBD2 (5 bases each). Sequenced here: CD4+ T cells sorted from blood, sampled at week 44, from a patient treated with tofacitinib. This clonotype was sampled from a human donor with alopecia areata. CDR3 sequence: CSAATGGPDNRRTGELFF. The CDR3 region has the DNA TGCAGCGCCGCCACCGGAGGCCCGGACAACAGAAGGACCGGGGAGCTGTTTTTT.